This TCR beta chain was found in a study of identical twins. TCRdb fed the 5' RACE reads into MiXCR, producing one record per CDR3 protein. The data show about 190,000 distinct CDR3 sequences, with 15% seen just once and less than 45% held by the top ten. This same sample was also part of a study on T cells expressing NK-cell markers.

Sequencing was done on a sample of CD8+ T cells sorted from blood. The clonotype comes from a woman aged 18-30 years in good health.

The CDR3 here is CAWSLTSGLYEQYF. The CDR3 nucleotides read TGTGCCTGGAGTCTGACTAGCGGGCTCTACGAGCAGTACTTC. The V and J genes are TRBV30 and TRBJ2-7, with 10 bases fitting TRBD2. CDR3 length: 14 residues. Per the germline V gene, CDR1 is GTSNPN and CDR2 is SVGIG (reference sequence). The junction had 4 bases not matched to a gene; V was cut back by 2 bases and J by 3 bases. Using reference TRBV30 and TRBJ2-7 for the parts outside the CDR3, the full variable domain is SQTIHQWPATLVQPVGSPLSLECTVEGTSNPNLYWYRQAAGRGLQLLFYSVGIGQISSEVPQNLSASRPQDRQFILSSKKLLLSDSGFYLCAWSLTSGLYEQYFGPGTRLTVT.